Following are 15 T cell receptor beta chains from one sample sequenced in a study of blood T cell repertoires in COVID-19. Profiled with immunoSEQ multiplex PCR; TCRdb holds only in-frame clones, not every one. The table lists a few hundred thousand clones, roughly 89% of them singletons. The specimen sequenced was peripheral blood. The source of these receptors is a middle-aged woman who had recovered from COVID-19.

The chain recombines TRBV7-6 with TRBJ2-3; 7 nucleotides align to TRBD2. The germline gives CDR1 SGHVS, CDR2 FNYEAQ. CDR3 length equals 17 residues. With V trimmed by 2 bases and J by 2 bases, 10 bases remained unmatched. The CDR3 here is CASSLIAPGGPTDTQYF. CDR3 nucleotide sequence: TGTGCCAGCAGCTTAATCGCCCCGGGGGGACCCACAGATACGCAGTATTTT.

The chain carries TRBV29-1 and TRBJ1-1; D unresolved. The V end lost 6 bases, the J end lost 1 base, and 9 bases lay between the germline ends. This CDR3 region has 12 residues. CDR1 is SQVTM, CDR2 ANQGSEA, per germline. The CDR3 bases are TGCAGCGTAGACCACAGGAACACTGAAGCTTTCTTT. Translating gives CSVDHRNTEAFF. The full variable domain, in which reference TRBV29-1 and TRBJ1-1 provide the parts outside the CDR3, is SAVISQKPSRDICQRGTSLTIQCQVDSQVTMMFWYRQQPGQSLTLIATANQGSEATYESGFVIDKFPISRPNLTFSTLTVSNMSPEDSSIYLCSVDHRNTEAFFGQGTRLTVV.

This clone was detected once. In nucleotides, the CDR3 is TGCAGCGTCTTTACAGAAAACACCGGGGAGCTGTTTTTT. Its protein is CSVFTENTGELFF. This chain connects TRBV29-1 to TRBJ2-2; no firm D call. This CDR3 region has 13 residues. Germline V CDR1 and CDR2: SQVTM, ANQGSEA. V lost 6 bases and J lost 2, with 10 bases in between.

This CDR3 reads CASSLGSGGDLQETQYF. In nucleotides, the CDR3 is TGTGCCAGCAGCTTAGGTAGCGGGGGAGACCTCCAAGAGACCCAGTACTTC. The genes are TRBV11-3 and TRBJ2-5; 9 bases are shared with TRBD2. CDR3 size: 17 residues. The germline V gene has CDR1 SGHNT and CDR2 YENEEA. V was clipped by 1 base and J by 1 base; unmatched bases: 7.

This chain connects TRBV3-1 (or the pseudogene TRBV3-2) to TRBJ2-1, with a weak D call TRBD2 (6 bases). The germline V and J ends were trimmed by 4 bases and 1 base, with 14 bases remaining between them. Germline CDR1 is LGHDT and CDR2 is YNNKEL (reference sequence). CDR3 length: 16 residues. This chain's CDR3 is CASSPGDVRSYNEQFF. Here the CDR3 DNA reads TGTGCCAGCAGCCCGGGGGACGTCAGGTCCTACAATGAGCAGTTCTTC.

The chain combines TRBV6-1 with TRBJ2-5, with D possibly TRBD1 on 7 matching bases. The V and J ends lost 2 bases and 2 bases respectively, with 21 bases between them. The CDR3 length is 18 residues. Looked up from germline, CDR1 is MNHNS and CDR2 is SASEGT. CDR3 DNA sequence: TGTGCCAGCAGTGAAAGGGGGCTCGGGATGCGGGGTCAAGAGACCCAGTACTTC. Amino acids: CASSERGLGMRGQETQYF.

The V gene is TRBV19, the J gene TRBJ1-2; TRBD1 is a possible D gene (6 bases). This CDR3 spans 16 amino acids. V was shortened by 6 bases and J by 4 bases, with 21 bases between the two germline ends. From germline, CDR1 is LNHDA and CDR2 SQIVND (reference sequence). CDR3 amino acids: CASSVGGRGAAYGYTF. DNA of the CDR3: TGTGCCAGTAGCGTCGGCGGGCGGGGGGCGGCCTATGGCTACACCTTC. The full variable domain, its missing parts supplied by reference TRBV19 and TRBJ1-2, is DGGITQSPKYLFRKEGQNVTLSCEQNLNHDAMYWYRQDPGQGLRLIYYSQIVNDFQKGDIAEGYSVSREKKESFPLTVTSAQKNPTAFYLCASSVGGRGAAYGYTFGSGTRLTVV.

This chain connects TRBV7-2 to TRBJ2-5, with 9 nucleotides matching TRBD2. After removal of 4 bases from V and 5 bases from J, the junction contained 5 bases not matched to a gene. Germline assignment: CDR1 SGHTA and CDR2 FQGNSA. CDR3 size: 14 residues. The CDR3 protein is CASSSPTSGETQYF. Here the CDR3 DNA reads TGTGCCAGCAGCTCTCCGACTAGCGGCGAGACCCAGTACTTC.

The V gene is TRBV3-1 (or the pseudogene TRBV3-2), the J gene TRBJ2-2, with a weak D call TRBD1 (7 bases). This CDR3 is built from 15 residues. Trimming cost V 4 bases and J 5 bases, with 14 bases left between them. Germline assignment: CDR1 LGHDT and CDR2 YNNKEL (reference sequence). The CDR3 spells CASSPVTGRTGELFF. CDR3 nucleotide sequence: TGTGCCAGCAGCCCAGTGACAGGGAGGACCGGGGAGCTGTTTTTT.

The chain is built from TRBV2 and TRBJ2-1; D possibly corresponds to TRBD2 (6 bases). CDR1 and CDR2 from the germline V gene are SNHLY and FYNNEI. This CDR3 contains 14 residues. V gave up 8 bases and J gave up 6 bases, with 17 bases separating them. The CDR3 reads CASAPGLTSNEQFF. In nucleotides, the CDR3 is TGTGCCAGCGCTCCGGGACTGACCTCCAATGAGCAGTTCTTC.

The chain links TRBV9 to TRBJ2-3; 7 positions agree with TRBD2. The CDR3 totals 15 residues. Losses at the gene ends were 0 bases for V and 1 base for J; bases not matched to a gene: 2. Per the germline V gene, CDR1 is SGDLS and CDR2 is YYNGEE. In DNA form, the CDR3 reads TGTGCCAGCAGCGTAGCAAGCGGGGGCACAGATACGCAGTATTTT. Translation: CASSVASGGTDTQYF.

The chain is built from TRBV7-3 and TRBJ2-1; D is uncertain. The CDR3 contains 14 residues. The germline V gene has CDR1 SGHTA and CDR2 FQGTGA. Trimming shortened V by 5 bases and J by 0 bases, and 8 bases separated the two germline ends. CDR3 region: CASSPPGSYNEQFF. The CDR3 DNA is TGTGCCAGCAGCCCCCCCGGCTCCTACAATGAGCAGTTCTTC.

CDR3 protein: CAISNLGSGGAIEQFF. The CDR3 DNA reads as TGTGCCATCTCGAACCTGGGCAGCGGGGGGGCGATTGAGCAGTTCTTC. J is TRBJ2-1 and V is TRBV10-3, with TRBD2 matching 10 bases. After removal of 8 bases from V and 9 bases from J, the junction contained 16 bases not matched to a gene. CDR1 ENHRY and CDR2 SYGVKD come from the germline V gene. The CDR3 sequence is 16 residues long.

This clone has only a few counts. The V and J genes are TRBV27 and TRBJ1-1; D is uncertain. The V gene lost 4 bases and the J gene lost 6 bases, with 6 bases spanning the gap. CDR1 MNHEY and CDR2 SMNVEV come from the germline V gene (reference sequence). CDR3 length: 11 residues. CDR3 residues: CASSSRSEAFF. As DNA, the CDR3 is TGTGCCAGCAGTTCGAGGTCTGAAGCTTTCTTT.

The rearrangement joins TRBV7-9 to TRBJ2-7, with D possibly being TRBD2 (6 bases). The germline gives CDR1 SEHNR, CDR2 FQNEAQ (reference sequence). V lost 5 bases to trimming and J lost 0 bases, with 8 bases between them. The CDR3 has 13 residues. CDR3 region: CASSRDSSYEQYV. The CDR3 DNA sequence: TGTGCCAGCAGCCGGGACTCCTCCTACGAGCAGTACGTC.